This TCR beta chain was obtained from a study of Graves' ophthalmopathy and Graves' hyperthyroidism. V lost 2 bases and J lost 2; bases outside the gene matches: 3. This CDR3 comprises 14 residues. In germline, CDR1 is SGHDT, CDR2 YYEEEE. The authors amplified TCR beta CDR3 regions from RNA transcripts. In the first round, RT-PCR was carried out with HTBI primers, and a multiplex PCR formed the second round. One entry per CDR3 protein results from TCRdb running MiXCR on the multiplex PCR reads. This table has hundreds of thousands of distinct CDR3 sequences, about 40% appearing once. The sequencing input was peripheral blood. The receptor was isolated from an adult man with Graves' ophthalmopathy. This sequence joins TRBV5-6 and TRBJ2-7; the match to TRBD2 covers 8 bases. The CDR3 DNA reads as TGTGCCAGCAGCTTTAGCGGGGCTCCCTACGAGCAGTACTTC. Protein sequence: CASSFSGAPYEQYF.